Sequencing of this T cell receptor (beta chain) was carried out in a study of T cell responses to AZD1222 COVID-19 vaccine. In the study overall: Second doses at about 4 or about 12 weeks were pooled.

There are 13 residues in the CDR3. V lost 6 bases to trimming and J lost 6 bases, with 15 bases between them. Clones were sequenced by immunoSEQ multiplex PCR, and TCRdb holds only the in-frame ones, with some missing. This repertoire shows roughly 130,000 clones, roughly nine tenths found once; its top ten account for about 2.7%. The clonotype originates from an adult in good health. The chain uses TRBV12-3 or TRBV12-4 and TRBJ2-7; tentatively, D is TRBD2 (5 bases). Specimen: peripheral blood, collected on day 0 of AZD1222 vaccination. The CDR3 DNA reads TGTGCCAGCAGCATAAACCAAAGCGGCGAGCAGTACTTC. Residues: CASSINQSGEQYF.